The rows below give T cell receptor beta chains drawn from one sample of a study of blood T cells in healthy people across ages. TCRdb re-analysed the 5' RACE reads in MiXCR, keeping a single row per CDR3 protein. Here the sample spans roughly 800,000 distinct CDR3 sequences, about 55% being singletons. Sequencing input: blood. These receptors were taken from a man at least 80 years old in good health. Each CDR3 is given with its conserved first and last residue. A D gene is named only where the DNA matches it firmly. The size of a clone is reported for some rows only, either as once, few or many, or as a class for expanded clones.

D	size	J	V	CDR3	DNA
.	few	TRBJ2-1	TRBV29-1	CSVEGRGVYNEQFF	TGCAGCGTTGAGGGTAGGGGGGTATACAATGAGCAGTTCTTC
.	few	TRBJ2-7	TRBV6-5	CASSYSAIGVGEQYF	TGTGCCAGCAGTTACTCGGCTATTGGGGTAGGCGAGCAGTACTTC
.	.	TRBJ1-5	TRBV28	CASRKAGASQPQHF	TGTGCCAGCAGGAAAGCAGGGGCCTCTCAGCCCCAGCATTTT
.	.	TRBJ1-2	TRBV4-1	CASSQESPRNYGYTF	TGCGCCAGCAGCCAAGAATCCCCAAGGAACTATGGCTACACCTTC
TRBD1	.	TRBJ1-1	TRBV9	CASSVTPDRVTEAFF	TGTGCCAGCAGCGTAACACCGGACAGGGTCACTGAAGCTTTCTTT
TRBD2	.	TRBJ2-5	TRBV9	CASSVRTSGPLGNEQYF	TGTGCCAGCAGCGTCCGGACTAGCGGGCCCCTGGGGAATGAGCAGTACTTC
TRBD1	.	TRBJ2-5	TRBV5-1	CASSSGQALRETQYF	TGCGCCAGCAGCTCCGGACAGGCATTACGGGAGACCCAGTACTTC
TRBD2	once	TRBJ2-7	TRBV2	CATQRERSYEQYF	TGTGCCACCCAGCGGGAGAGGTCCTACGAGCAGTACTTC
.	.	TRBJ2-1	TRBV10-3	CAISESLIEQFF	TGTGCCATCAGTGAGTCCCTAATCGAGCAGTTCTTC
.	.	TRBJ1-5	TRBV28	CASSLLGYQPQHF	TGTGCCAGCAGTTTATTGGGATATCAGCCCCAGCATTTT
TRBD1	few	TRBJ1-2	TRBV27	CASRGTGRPYGYTF	TGTGCCAGCAGGGGGACAGGTCGCCCCTATGGCTACACCTTC
.	.	TRBJ1-1	TRBV7-9	CASSCGGRARTEAFF	TGTGCCAGCAGCTGTGGAGGCAGGGCGAGGACTGAAGCTTTCTTT
.	few	TRBJ2-5	TRBV20-1	CSARATQQETQYF	TGCAGTGCTAGGGCGACACAACAAGAGACCCAGTACTTC
TRBD2	.	TRBJ2-7	TRBV27	CASSVGLATSEQYF	TGTGCCAGCAGTGTCGGACTAGCGACGTCTGAGCAGTACTTC
.	once	TRBJ2-1	TRBV20-1	CSAVTVTYNEQFF	TGCAGTGCCGTGACCGTAACCTACAATGAGCAGTTCTTC
.	.	TRBJ2-1	TRBV7-3	CTSSLRPSYNEQFF	TGTACCAGCAGCTTACGACCCAGCTACAATGAGCAGTTCTTC
.	.	TRBJ1-5	TRBV6-1	CASSFGAGDVSQPQHF	TGTGCCAGCAGTTTTGGGGCGGGGGACGTCTCTCAGCCCCAGCATTTT
.	.	TRBJ1-5	TRBV10-3	CAISESGKGIFDQPEHF	TGTGCCATCAGTGAGTCGGGTAAAGGGATTTTCGATCAGCCCGAGCATTTT
.	.	TRBJ2-5	TRBV15	CATSRGVETQYF	TGTGCCACCAGCAGAGGGGTAGAGACCCAGTACTTC
.	few	TRBJ2-3	TRBV6-6	CASSYLEYAYF	TGTGCCAGCAGTTACTTGGAATACGCGTATTTT
TRBD2	.	TRBJ2-2	TRBV10-3	CATHLAGADTGELFF	TGTGCCACCCATCTAGCGGGAGCGGACACCGGGGAGCTGTTTTTT
TRBD1	.	TRBJ2-7	TRBV24-1	CATSDSGQGSYEQYF	TGTGCCACCAGTGATTCCGGACAGGGTTCCTACGAGCAGTACTTC
.	.	TRBJ2-1	TRBV29-1	CSPLIYIRDYNEQFF	TGCAGCCCCCTGATTTATATCCGGGACTACAATGAGCAGTTCTTC
.	once	TRBJ2-3	TRBV27	CASSFQDTDTQYF	TGTGCCAGCAGTTTCCAGGACACAGATACGCAGTATTTT
.	.	TRBJ2-2	TRBV13	CASRRGFPPVGGGELFF	TGTGCCAGCAGAAGAGGATTTCCGCCCGTGGGGGGCGGGGAGCTGTTTTTT
.	.	TRBJ1-4	TRBV7-2	CASSPRGAGEKLFF	TGTGCCAGCAGCCCGAGAGGGGCCGGTGAAAAACTGTTTTTT
.	few	TRBJ2-4	TRBV29-1	CSVVEALAKNIQYF	TGCAGCGTTGTTGAGGCGCTAGCCAAAAACATTCAGTACTTC
.	few	TRBJ2-7	TRBV9	CASSVASDARGEQYF	TGTGCCAGCAGCGTCGCTAGCGATGCCCGGGGCGAGCAGTACTTC
.	.	TRBJ2-5	TRBV7-9	CASSRDSGKETQYF	TGTGCCAGCAGCCGAGACTCTGGGAAAGAGACCCAGTACTTC
.	.	TRBJ1-1	TRBV5-1	CASSLEGLGSTEAFF	TGCGCCAGCAGCTTGGAAGGGTTGGGCTCGACTGAAGCTTTCTTT